These 29 T cell receptor beta chains originate from one sample sequenced in a study of early T cells in non-severe SARS-CoV-2 infection. One entry per CDR3 protein results from TCRdb running MiXCR on the 5' RACE reads. The table lists about 110,000 distinct CDR3 sequences, around an eighth of them singletons. The sequenced sample was whole blood. The receptors shown here come from an adult who was a healthcare worker with PCR-confirmed SARS-CoV-2 infection or an uninfected control (not recorded which).

This clonotype was seen many times. The CDR3 loop reads CASSSGTGGRNQPQHF. CDR3 DNA: TGTGCCAGCAGCTCCGGGACAGGGGGCAGGAATCAGCCCCAGCATTTT. J is TRBJ1-5 and V is TRBV12-3 or TRBV12-4; 12 bases line up with TRBD1. The V and J ends lost 6 bases and 4 bases, in that order; junction bases with no gene match: 7. CDR3 length: 16 amino acids.

V gene TRBV10-3 combines with J gene TRBJ1-5; 10 nucleotides line up with TRBD1. This CDR3 has 17 amino acids. J was trimmed by 6 bases and V by 2 bases; bases with no gene match: 10. In germline, CDR1 is ENHRY, CDR2 SYGVKD. As DNA, the CDR3 is TGTGCCATCAGTGAGACCCAGACAGGGGGCGTGGGTCAGCCCCAGCATTTT. Translation: CAISETQTGGVGQPQHF.

This clonotype was observed at least ten times. V gene TRBV3-1 combines with J gene TRBJ1-4; D call uncertain. Germline CDR1 is LGHDT and CDR2 is YNNKEL (reference sequence). The ends were cut back, 4 bases at V and 5 bases at J, with 17 bases in the middle. This CDR3 is 16 amino acids long. CDR3: CASSLAPRTINEKLFF. For the CDR3, the DNA is TGTGCCAGCAGCCTTGCTCCCCGGACGATAAATGAAAAACTGTTTTTT.

The chain is built from TRBV28 and TRBJ1-6; 10 bases match TRBD1. The CDR3 sequence is 14 residues long. Germline V CDR1 and CDR2: MDHEN, SYDVKM. V shed 2 bases and J 10 bases; nucleotides not matched to a gene: 2. DNA for the CDR3: TGTGCCAGCAGTTTAGGGACAGGGGAATCACCCCTCCACTTT. It is translated as CASSLGTGESPLHF.

This clonotype showed up many times. As DNA, the CDR3 is TGTGCCAGTAGTATGGTCCTCTCTGGAAACACCATATATTTT. Translated: CASSMVLSGNTIYF. This chain links TRBV19 with TRBJ1-3; D is undetermined. This CDR3 comprises 14 residues. Germline V gives CDR1 LNHDA, CDR2 SQIVND (reference sequence). The germline V and J ends were trimmed by 3 bases and 0 bases, with 6 bases remaining between them.

In its sample, this clonotype was seen many times. This chain links TRBV7-9 with TRBJ2-1; unclear D gene. The CDR3 totals 12 residues. The germline V gene encodes CDR1 SEHNR and CDR2 FQNEAQ (reference sequence). Trimming took 5 bases from V and 5 from J, leaving 7 bases between them. The CDR3 nucleotides read TGTGCCAGCAGCCTCATAAACAATGAGCAGTTCTTC. It is translated as CASSLINNEQFF.

This clonotype was detected only a few times. This rearrangement joins TRBV25-1 to TRBJ1-5, with D maybe TRBD1 (6 bases). The CDR3 sequence is 14 residues long. V lost 4 bases, J lost 7 bases, and 14 bases lay in between. Looked up from germline, CDR1 is MGHDK and CDR2 is SYGVNS. The CDR3 nucleotides are TGTGCCAGCAGTGCCTACAGGGAAGGACAGCCCCAGCATTTT. This gives the protein CASSAYREGQPQHF. The complete variable domain, with remaining parts taken from reference TRBV25-1 and TRBJ1-5, reads EADIYQTPRYLVIGTGKKITLECSQTMGHDKMYWYQQDPGMELHLIHYSYGVNSTEKGDLSSESTVSRIRTEHFPLTLESARPSHTSQYLCASSAYREGQPQHFGDGTRLSIL.

This clonotype was found many times. The V and J genes are TRBV20-1 and TRBJ2-5; 8 bases match TRBD1. V shed 6 bases, J shed 4 bases, and the junction held 10 bases outside the gene matches. Germline CDR1 reads DFQATT; CDR2 reads SNEGSKA (reference sequence). The CDR3 loop spans 14 amino acids. The CDR3 here is CSAPIGQGGETQYF. In DNA form, the CDR3 reads TGCAGTGCCCCCATTGGACAGGGCGGAGAGACCCAGTACTTC.

The rearrangement uses TRBV20-1 and TRBJ2-2; D is unresolved. The V end lost 0 bases, the J end lost 4 bases, and 15 bases lay between the germline ends. The V gene's germline CDR1 is DFQATT and CDR2 SNEGSKA (reference sequence). The CDR3 contains 16 residues. Written as DNA, the CDR3 is TGCAGTGCTAGAGATTCCAGCGCGTCTGGCACCGGGGAGCTGTTTTTT. This translates into CSARDSSASGTGELFF.

This clonotype was detected ten times or more. The chain carries TRBV10-3 and TRBJ1-1; 7 bases match TRBD1. Germline V lookup: CDR1 ENHRY, CDR2 SYGVKD. The CDR3 is 13 residues long. V was pared by 2 bases and J by 5 bases, with 2 bases of the junction left unmatched. The CDR3: CAISETGATEAFF. Here the CDR3 DNA reads TGTGCCATCAGTGAGACAGGGGCTACTGAAGCTTTCTTT.

This clonotype was detected ten times or more. J is TRBJ1-5 and V is TRBV28, with D maybe TRBD1 (6 bases). The CDR3 runs 14 residues. Trimming took 6 bases from V and 0 from J, leaving 9 bases between them. CDR1 MDHEN and CDR2 SYDVKM come from the germline V gene. The CDR3 protein is CASSWDTSNQPQHF. The CDR3 DNA reads as TGTGCCAGCAGCTGGGACACTAGCAATCAGCCCCAGCATTTT.

This clonotype was seen at least ten times. The chain carries TRBV12-3 or TRBV12-4 and TRBJ1-1; 9 nucleotides align to TRBD1. V lost 10 bases and J lost 5; bases outside the gene matches: 8. The CDR3 is 13 residues long. CDR3 residues: CAILGTGRTEAFF. The CDR3 bases are TGTGCCATCCTCGGGACAGGGCGAACTGAAGCTTTCTTT.

This clonotype has more than one count but fewer than ten. The V call is TRBV3-1, the J call TRBJ2-7, with 15 bases that match TRBD2. The CDR3 has 16 amino acids. The V segment lost 5 bases and the J segment 5 bases; nucleotides outside the gene matches: 7. CDR1 and CDR2 from the germline V gene are LGHDT and YNNKEL (reference sequence). The CDR3 loop is CASSVGLAGGPNEQYF. CDR3 bases: TGTGCCAGCAGCGTAGGACTAGCGGGGGGGCCCAACGAGCAGTACTTC.

The chain uses TRBV28 and TRBJ1-5, with D perhaps TRBD1 (5 bases). Trimming shortened V by 1 base and J by 9 bases, and 7 bases separated the two germline ends. This CDR3 spans 12 amino acids. Germline assignment: CDR1 MDHEN and CDR2 SYDVKM. In nucleotides, the CDR3 is TGTGCCAGCAGTTTATTCGGGGGGCCCCAGCATTTT. It is translated as CASSLFGGPQHF.

Concerning this clonotype itself: This could be a read error, since a much larger clone is one nucleotide away. The genes are TRBV5-6 and TRBJ1-6; no firm D call. This CDR3 is built from 15 residues. The germline V gene encodes CDR1 SGHDT and CDR2 YYEEEE. CDR3 DNA: TGTGCCAACAGCTTGGTTTCCGTGGATAATTCACCCCTCCACTTT. Amino acids: CANSLVSVDNSPLHF. Supplemented by reference TRBV5-6 and TRBJ1-6, the full variable domain reads DAGVTQSPTHLIKTRGQQVTLRCSPKSGHDTVSWYQQALGQGPQFIFQYYEEEERQRGNFPDRFSGHQFPNYSSELNVNALLLGDSALYLCANSLVSVDNSPLHFGNGTRLTVT.

The chain uses TRBV6-1 and TRBJ1-2; TRBD1 is a possible D gene (5 bases). Looked up from germline, CDR1 is MNHNS and CDR2 is SASEGT. Trimming cost V 8 bases and J 3 bases, with 19 bases left between them. This CDR3 comprises 15 residues. CDR3 sequence reads: CASGDGTPGHYGYTF. CDR3 DNA sequence: TGTGCCAGCGGGGACGGGACTCCTGGGCACTATGGCTACACCTTC.

This clonotype has at least ten counts. The chain has TRBV12-3 or TRBV12-4 and TRBJ2-7; the match to TRBD1 covers 7 bases. After removal of 4 bases from V and 4 bases from J, the junction contained 7 bases not matched to a gene. The CDR3 length is 14 residues. This CDR3 reads CASSSDRVGYEQYF. CDR3 in DNA: TGTGCCAGCAGTTCCGACAGGGTAGGGTACGAGCAGTACTTC.

This clonotype has more than one count but fewer than ten. The genes are TRBV10-2 and TRBJ2-3, with D uncertain. CDR3 length: 15 amino acids. The V gene's germline CDR1 is WSHSY and CDR2 SAAADI. Trimming removed 3 bases from V and 3 bases from J, with 13 bases in between. This chain's CDR3 is CASSDRAGKTDTQYF. CDR3 DNA: TGCGCCAGCAGTGATCGGGCAGGAAAAACAGATACGCAGTATTTT.

The chain joins TRBV20-1 to TRBJ1-1; tentatively, D is TRBD1 (5 bases). CDR3 size: 11 residues. V dropped 4 bases and J dropped 8 bases, with 11 bases sitting between them. CDR1 and CDR2 (germline): DFQATT, SNEGSKA (reference sequence). This CDR3 is CSAKGRVEAFF. CDR3 sequence (DNA): TGCAGTGCTAAGGGGAGAGTCGAAGCTTTCTTT.

About this clonotype: The junction departs from the called germline gene at one end, perhaps through a read error. The J gene is TRBJ2-7, the V gene TRBV20-1, with D perhaps TRBD1 (5 bases). The CDR3 totals 13 residues. Germline CDR1 DFQATT, CDR2 SNEGSKA (reference sequence). The CDR3 region has the DNA TGCAGTGCTAGAGATTTTCTAGTCTCAGGGAACCCCTTC. Protein sequence: CSARDFLVSGNPF.

This clonotype has just a few counts. The rearrangement uses TRBV11-3 and TRBJ2-1, with 7 bases identical to TRBD2. The CDR3 consists of 18 residues. V dropped 3 bases and J dropped 4; count of bases not matched to a gene: 15. In germline, CDR1 is SGHNT, CDR2 YENEEA. CDR3 DNA sequence: TGTGCCAGCAGCTTGGCCAGCGGGAACCACTTTTATTACAATGAGCAGTTCTTC. Its translation is CASSLASGNHFYYNEQFF.

This clonotype was seen many times. The chain couples TRBV11-2 to TRBJ2-7; 10 bases align to TRBD1. Germline V CDR1 and CDR2: SGHAT, FQNNGV. Unmatched junction bases numbered 6, after V lost 8 bases and J lost 5 bases. This CDR3 contains 13 residues. The CDR3 region is CASWDRGFDEQYF. The CDR3 coding sequence is TGTGCCAGCTGGGACAGGGGTTTTGACGAGCAGTACTTC.

This clonotype was counted between two and nine times. The V and J genes are TRBV6-5 and TRBJ1-3, with TRBD1 as a possible D gene (6 bases). The CDR3 sequence is 17 residues long. CDR1 is MNHEY and CDR2 is SVGAGI in the germline V gene. Trimming took off 0 bases at V and 2 bases at J, with 14 bases between the two ends. The DNA of the CDR3 is TGTGCCAGCAGTTACTCGAGTCGGGGGGCCGCTGGAAACACCATATATTTT. Its protein is CASSYSSRGAAGNTIYF.

This clonotype was seen only a few times. V and J are TRBV5-1 and TRBJ1-2; 7 positions agree with TRBD1. V lost 4 bases to trimming and J lost 4 bases; unmatched junction nucleotides: 10. The CDR3 covers 15 residues. Germline V lookup: CDR1 SGHRS, CDR2 YFSETQ. The CDR3 DNA sequence: TGCGCCAGCAGCCCCGGACAGGTTGGCGGCTATGGCTACACCTTC. This gives the protein CASSPGQVGGYGYTF.

The gene calls are TRBV11-3 and TRBJ1-6; D not resolved. The CDR3 is made up of 14 amino acids. V dropped 5 bases and J dropped 5 bases, with 10 bases sitting between them. Germline values: CDR1 SGHNT, CDR2 YENEEA. CDR3 nucleotides: TGTGCCAGCAGCCCCGGGCCCAATAATTCACCCCTCCACTTT. This sequence encodes CASSPGPNNSPLHF.

This clonotype has only a few counts. CDR3 sequence (DNA): TGCAGTGCTCGATCCGGGACTAGTGACTACGAGCAGTACTTC. Its translation: CSARSGTSDYEQYF. The V and J genes are TRBV20-1 and TRBJ2-7, with 8 positions matching TRBD2. Unmatched junction bases numbered 9, after V lost 5 bases and J lost 3 bases. The CDR3 runs 14 residues. CDR1 is DFQATT and CDR2 is SNEGSKA in the germline V gene (reference sequence).

This clonotype came up many times. V is TRBV6-5 and J is TRBJ2-7; TRBD1 aligns across 7 bases. The CDR3 runs to 14 residues. Germline assignment: CDR1 MNHEY and CDR2 SVGAGI. Trimming cost V 6 bases and J 5 bases; bases outside gene matches: 10. The CDR3, as DNA: TGTGCCAGCAGAAGGGACAGCGCGGGCCACGAGCAGTACTTC. Translated: CASRRDSAGHEQYF.

In its sample, this clonotype was seen many times. The chain has TRBV6-5 and TRBJ1-2; 7 bases map to TRBD1. The CDR3 has 17 amino acids. Germline V gives CDR1 MNHEY, CDR2 SVGAGI. The ends lost 0 bases at V and 1 base at J; junction bases unmatched: 8. CDR3 sequence reads: CASSYSQVQGVNYGYTF. The CDR3 DNA is TGTGCCAGCAGTTACTCGCAGGTGCAGGGGGTTAACTATGGCTACACCTTC.

This clonotype was detected only a few times. The chain links TRBV10-3 to TRBJ1-1; D might be TRBD1 (6 bases). The CDR3 has 13 residues. CDR1 and CDR2 (germline): ENHRY, SYGVKD. The V end was cut by 2 bases, the J end by 6 bases, with 10 bases between. CDR3 bases: TGTGCCATCAGTGAGCGGAGGGGGGCTGAAGCTTTCTTT. It translates to CAISERRGAEAFF.